Sequencing of this T cell receptor beta chain was carried out in a study of monozygotic twins with inflammatory bowel disease. TCRdb reprocessed the 5' RACE reads; each CDR3 protein has one entry and no DNA is given. The table gives roughly 300,000 distinct CDR3 sequences; the top ten clones make up roughly 5.8% of it. The CDR3 totals 14 residues. Germline CDR1 is SGHTA and CDR2 is FQGTGA. The source of this sequence is a human donor with ulcerative colitis or Crohn's disease, or a healthy co-twin of an affected twin (not recorded which). V and J are TRBV7-3 and TRBJ2-2. Sequenced sample: blood. The CDR3 is CASSSNTDTGELFF.